In its sample, the clone carrying this T cell receptor (beta chain) was seen many times. Its antigen remains unknown. MiXCR, run by TCRdb on the PCR reads, gives a single entry per CDR3 protein. Of about 510,000 distinct CDR3 sequences in the sample, 20% to 25% were seen once. V was shortened by 7 bases and J by 2 bases, with 8 bases between the two germline ends. Germline CDR1 is MGHDK and CDR2 is SYGVNS. This CDR3 has 13 amino acids. This sample was taken from a study of molecular identifiers for immune sequencing clone quantification. Study conclusions and caveats: In a background of 850,000 to 1,000,000 naive cells, spiked Jurkat TCR RNA from one cell was reportedly detectable. Identical TCR molecules sharing a barcode could underestimate highly expanded clone sizes. Clones above 20 RNA copies held over 97% of effector molecules, under 1% in naive cells.

The rearrangement uses TRBV25-1 and TRBJ2-2; no clear D gene. This clonotype was sampled from a human donor in good health. Some libraries in this study had Jurkat cell RNA spiked in. Sequencing input: naive CD8+ T cells from blood, with Jurkat cell RNA spiked in. Noted subset: FACS-sorted CD8+CD4-CCR7+CD45RA+ naive T cells. The CDR3 DNA follows: TGTGCCAGCAAGTGGTCAAACACCGGGGAGCTGTTTTTT. Its protein is CASKWSNTGELFF.